This T cell receptor (beta chain) was captured in a study of T-cell reconstitution after alpha-beta-depleted transplantation in children. The CDR3 totals 13 residues. V was clipped by 0 bases and J by 5 bases, with 10 bases between them. CDR1 is DFQATT, CDR2 SNEGSKA, per germline (reference sequence). This clonotype was seen a handful of times. Unique molecular identifiers were incorporated into the prepared TCRbeta library. A single record per CDR3 protein comes from TCRdb applying MiXCR to the PCR reads. Of about 500,000 distinct CDR3 sequences detected, roughly 33% appear once; the ten largest clones hold more than 2%.

V is TRBV20-1 and J is TRBJ1-1; D gene unclear. The source of this sequence is a human donor who donated a stem cell graft to a child with aplastic anemia. The sequenced sample was PBMCs from the stem cell graft donor, obtained from the stem cell graft. The CDR3 protein is CSARDAAGTEAFF. The CDR3 nucleotides read TGCAGTGCTAGAGACGCGGCGGGTACTGAAGCTTTCTTT.